Sequencing of this TCR beta chain was carried out in a study of T cell responses to AZD1222 COVID-19 vaccine. About the study: Both about-4-week and about-12-week second-dose recipients were combined. Overall study results and limits: Most donors were white British and more were female, and clonal diversity was possibly underestimated.

The CDR3 totals 14 residues. J was trimmed by 5 bases and V by 5 bases; bases with no gene match: 1. Germline CDR1 is WNHNN and CDR2 is SYGVQD (reference sequence). As regards this clone: What it binds is unknown.

Libraries were prepared by immunoSEQ multiplex PCR; TCRdb keeps only in-frame clonotypes and omits some of them. Seen here are about 140,000 clones, approximately 92% observed once, and the top ten hold roughly 3.1%. The TCR originated in an adult in good health. This chain joins TRBV10-1 and TRBJ2-2; 11 positions agree with TRBD2. Sample: peripheral blood, taken on day 0 of AZD1222 vaccination. The CDR3 coding sequence is TGCGCCAGCAGTCGACTAGCGGGAACCGGGGAGCTGTTTTTT. Its protein product is CASSRLAGTGELFF.